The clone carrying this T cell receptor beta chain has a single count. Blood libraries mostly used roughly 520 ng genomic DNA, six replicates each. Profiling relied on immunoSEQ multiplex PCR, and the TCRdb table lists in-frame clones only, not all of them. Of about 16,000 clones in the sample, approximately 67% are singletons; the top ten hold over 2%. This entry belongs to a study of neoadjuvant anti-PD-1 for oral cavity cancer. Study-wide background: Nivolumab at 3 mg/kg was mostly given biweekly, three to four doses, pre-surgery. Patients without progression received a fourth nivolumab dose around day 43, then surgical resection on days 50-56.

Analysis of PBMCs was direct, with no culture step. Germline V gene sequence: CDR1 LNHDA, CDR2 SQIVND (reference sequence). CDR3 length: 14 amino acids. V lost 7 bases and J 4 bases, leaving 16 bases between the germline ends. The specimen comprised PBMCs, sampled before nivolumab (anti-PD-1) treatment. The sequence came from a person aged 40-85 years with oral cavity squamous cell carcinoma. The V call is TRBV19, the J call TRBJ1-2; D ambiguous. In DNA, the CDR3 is TGTGCCAGTAACCCTCGGACTTTAGCCTATGGCTACACCTTC. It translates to CASNPRTLAYGYTF.